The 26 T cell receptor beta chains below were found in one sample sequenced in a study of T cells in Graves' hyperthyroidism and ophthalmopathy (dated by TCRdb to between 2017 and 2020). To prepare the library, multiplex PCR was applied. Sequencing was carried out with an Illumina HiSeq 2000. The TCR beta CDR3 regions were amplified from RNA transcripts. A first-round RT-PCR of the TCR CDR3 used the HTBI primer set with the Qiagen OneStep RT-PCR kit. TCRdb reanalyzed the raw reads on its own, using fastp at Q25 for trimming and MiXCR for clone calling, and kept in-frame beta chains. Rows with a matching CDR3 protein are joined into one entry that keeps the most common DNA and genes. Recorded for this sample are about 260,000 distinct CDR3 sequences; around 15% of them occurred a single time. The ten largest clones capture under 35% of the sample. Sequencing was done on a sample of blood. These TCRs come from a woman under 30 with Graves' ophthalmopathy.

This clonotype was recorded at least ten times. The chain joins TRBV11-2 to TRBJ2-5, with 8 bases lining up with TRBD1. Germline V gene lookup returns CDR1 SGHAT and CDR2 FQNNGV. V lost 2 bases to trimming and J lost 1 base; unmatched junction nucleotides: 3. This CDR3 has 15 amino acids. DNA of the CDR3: TGTGCCAGCAGCTTAAGGACAGGGATCCAAGAGACCCAGTACTTC. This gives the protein CASSLRTGIQETQYF.

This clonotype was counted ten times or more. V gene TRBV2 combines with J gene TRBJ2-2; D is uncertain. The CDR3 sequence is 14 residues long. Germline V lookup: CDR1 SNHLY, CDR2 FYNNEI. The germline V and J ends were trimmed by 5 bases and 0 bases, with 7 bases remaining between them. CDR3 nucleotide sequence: TGTGCCAGCAGTCCTACCACGAACACCGGGGAGCTGTTTTTT. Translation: CASSPTTNTGELFF.

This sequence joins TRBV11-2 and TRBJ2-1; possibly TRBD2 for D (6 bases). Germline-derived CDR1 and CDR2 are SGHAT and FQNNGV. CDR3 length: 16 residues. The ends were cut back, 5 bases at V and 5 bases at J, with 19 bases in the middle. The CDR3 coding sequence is TGTGCCAGCAGCCTCACCACAACTAGCCTCAACAATGAGCAGTTCTTC. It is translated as CASSLTTTSLNNEQFF.

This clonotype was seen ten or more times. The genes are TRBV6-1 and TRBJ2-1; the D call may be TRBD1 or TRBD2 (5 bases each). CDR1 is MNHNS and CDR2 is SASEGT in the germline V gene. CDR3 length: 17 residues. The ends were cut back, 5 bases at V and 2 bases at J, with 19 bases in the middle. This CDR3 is CASSPGWGIGTYNEQFF. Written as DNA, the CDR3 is TGTGCCAGCAGTCCCGGCTGGGGGATCGGTACCTACAATGAGCAGTTCTTC.

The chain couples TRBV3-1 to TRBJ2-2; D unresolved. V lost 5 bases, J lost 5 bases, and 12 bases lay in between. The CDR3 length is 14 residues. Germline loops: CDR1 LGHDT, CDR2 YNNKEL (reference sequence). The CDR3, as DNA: TGTGCCAGCAGCTTAACTCCTTTTACCGGGGAGCTGTTTTTT. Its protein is CASSLTPFTGELFF.

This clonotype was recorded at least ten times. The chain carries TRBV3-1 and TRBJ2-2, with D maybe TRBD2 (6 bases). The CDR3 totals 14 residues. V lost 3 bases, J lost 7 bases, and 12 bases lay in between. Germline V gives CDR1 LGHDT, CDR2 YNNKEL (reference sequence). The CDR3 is CASSHGGTGGELFF. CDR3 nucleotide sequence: TGTGCCAGCAGCCACGGCGGGACGGGCGGGGAGCTGTTTTTT.

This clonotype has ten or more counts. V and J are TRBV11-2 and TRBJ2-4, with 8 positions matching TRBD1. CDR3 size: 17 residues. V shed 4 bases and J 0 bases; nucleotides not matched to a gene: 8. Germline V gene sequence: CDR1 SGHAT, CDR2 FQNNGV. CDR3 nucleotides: TGTGCCAGCAGCTGGACCGCAGGGGGCATAGCCAAAAACATTCAGTACTTC. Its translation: CASSWTAGGIAKNIQYF.

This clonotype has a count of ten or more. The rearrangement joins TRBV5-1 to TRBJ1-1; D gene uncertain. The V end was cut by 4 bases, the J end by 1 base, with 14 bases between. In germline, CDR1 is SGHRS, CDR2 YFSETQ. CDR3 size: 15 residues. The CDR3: CASSPSAIKNTEAFF. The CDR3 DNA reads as TGCGCCAGCAGCCCCTCCGCTATCAAGAACACTGAAGCTTTCTTT.

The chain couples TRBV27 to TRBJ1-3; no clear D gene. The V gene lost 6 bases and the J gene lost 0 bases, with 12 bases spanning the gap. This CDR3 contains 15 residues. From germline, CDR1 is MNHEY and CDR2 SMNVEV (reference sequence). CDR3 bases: TGTGCCAGCAGCGACGAAGGTACCTCTGGAAACACCATATATTTT. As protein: CASSDEGTSGNTIYF.

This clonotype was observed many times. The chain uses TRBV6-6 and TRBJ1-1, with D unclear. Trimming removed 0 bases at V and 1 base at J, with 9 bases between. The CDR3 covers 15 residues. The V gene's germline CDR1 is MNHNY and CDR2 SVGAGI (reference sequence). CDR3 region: CASSYSTRTNTEAFF. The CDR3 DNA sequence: TGTGCCAGCAGTTACTCCACCCGAACGAACACTGAAGCTTTCTTT.

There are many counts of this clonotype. CDR3 bases: TGTGCCAGCAGTGAGACTTCAGGGGGCGTCTATGGCTACACCTTC. Its protein product is CASSETSGGVYGYTF. This chain connects TRBV28 to TRBJ1-2, with TRBD1 matching over 8 bases. Germline values: CDR1 MDHEN, CDR2 SYDVKM. Trimming took 5 bases from V and 4 from J; bases not matched to a gene: 9. The CDR3 contains 15 residues.

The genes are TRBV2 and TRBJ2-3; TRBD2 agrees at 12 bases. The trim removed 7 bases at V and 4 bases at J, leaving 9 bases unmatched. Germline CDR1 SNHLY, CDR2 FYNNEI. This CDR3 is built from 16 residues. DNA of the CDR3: TGTGCCAGCATCCGGCTAGCGGGAGGGCTCGCAGATACGCAGTATTTT. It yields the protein CASIRLAGGLADTQYF.

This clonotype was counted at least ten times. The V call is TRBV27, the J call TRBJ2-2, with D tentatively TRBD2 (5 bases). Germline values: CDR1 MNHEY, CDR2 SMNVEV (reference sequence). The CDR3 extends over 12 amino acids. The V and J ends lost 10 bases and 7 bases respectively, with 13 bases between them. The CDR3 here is CATSLVYGELFF. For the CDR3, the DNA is TGTGCCACCTCACTAGTTTACGGGGAGCTGTTTTTT.

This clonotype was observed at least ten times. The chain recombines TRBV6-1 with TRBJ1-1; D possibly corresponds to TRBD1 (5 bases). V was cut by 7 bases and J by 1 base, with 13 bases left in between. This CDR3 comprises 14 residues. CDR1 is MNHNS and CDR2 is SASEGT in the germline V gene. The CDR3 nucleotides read TGTGCCAGCATCGTAGGGGCAGGGAACACTGAAGCTTTCTTT. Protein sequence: CASIVGAGNTEAFF.

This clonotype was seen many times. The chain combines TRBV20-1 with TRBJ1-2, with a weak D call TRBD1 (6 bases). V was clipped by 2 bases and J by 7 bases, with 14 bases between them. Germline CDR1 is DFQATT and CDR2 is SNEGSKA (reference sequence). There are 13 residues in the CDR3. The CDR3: CSARMGGASGYTF. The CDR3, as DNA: TGCAGTGCTAGAATGGGGGGCGCGTCTGGCTACACCTTC.

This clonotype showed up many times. The CDR3 protein is CASSTNSGQYNEKLFF. In nucleotides, the CDR3 is TGTGCCAGTAGTACCAACTCGGGACAGTATAATGAAAAACTGTTTTTT. The rearrangement joins TRBV19 to TRBJ1-4; 7 nucleotides agree with TRBD1. This CDR3 comprises 16 residues. J was trimmed by 4 bases and V by 4 bases; bases with no gene match: 9. CDR1 and CDR2 from the germline V gene are LNHDA and SQIVND (reference sequence).

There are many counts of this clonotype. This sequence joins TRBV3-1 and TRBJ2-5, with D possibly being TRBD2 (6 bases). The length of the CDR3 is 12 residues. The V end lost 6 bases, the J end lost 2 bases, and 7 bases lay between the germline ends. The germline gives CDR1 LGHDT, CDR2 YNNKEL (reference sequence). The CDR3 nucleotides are TGTGCCAGCAGGGGAGGACAAGAGACCCAGTACTTC. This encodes CASRGGQETQYF.

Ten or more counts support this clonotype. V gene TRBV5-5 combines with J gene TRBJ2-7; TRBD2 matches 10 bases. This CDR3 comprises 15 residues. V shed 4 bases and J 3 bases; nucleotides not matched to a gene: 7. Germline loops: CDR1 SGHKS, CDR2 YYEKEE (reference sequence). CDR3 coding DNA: TGTGCCAGCAGCGTAAGACTAGCGGGTATCTACGAGCAGTACTTC. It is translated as CASSVRLAGIYEQYF.

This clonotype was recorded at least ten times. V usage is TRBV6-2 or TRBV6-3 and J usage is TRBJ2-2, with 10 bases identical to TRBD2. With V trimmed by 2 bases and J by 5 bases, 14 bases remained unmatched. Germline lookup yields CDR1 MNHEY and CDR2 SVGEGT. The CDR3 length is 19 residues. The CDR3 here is CASSYGTRTSGGYTGELFF. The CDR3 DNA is TGTGCCAGCAGTTACGGCACCAGGACTAGCGGTGGTTATACCGGGGAGCTGTTTTTT.

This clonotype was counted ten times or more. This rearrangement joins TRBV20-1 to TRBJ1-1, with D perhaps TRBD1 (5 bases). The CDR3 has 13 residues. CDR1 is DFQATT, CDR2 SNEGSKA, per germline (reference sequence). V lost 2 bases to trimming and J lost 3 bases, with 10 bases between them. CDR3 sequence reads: CSARQGPHTEAFF. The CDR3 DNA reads TGCAGTGCTAGACAGGGCCCACACACTGAAGCTTTCTTT.

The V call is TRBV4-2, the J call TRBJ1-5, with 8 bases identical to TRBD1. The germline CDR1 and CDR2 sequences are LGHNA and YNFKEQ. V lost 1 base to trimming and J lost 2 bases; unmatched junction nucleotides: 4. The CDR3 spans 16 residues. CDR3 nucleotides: TGTGCCAGCAGCCAAGCAGGGGGCGCGGGCAATCAGCCCCAGCATTTT. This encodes CASSQAGGAGNQPQHF.

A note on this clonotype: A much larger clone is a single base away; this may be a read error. This CDR3 is CASSIRAEVTGELFF. CDR3 DNA: TGTGCCAGTAGTATACGAGCGGAGGTCACCGGGGAGCTGTTTTTT. The chain links TRBV19 to TRBJ2-2; TRBD2 is a possible D gene (5 bases). The V end was cut by 2 bases, the J end by 4 bases, with 11 bases between. The CDR3 length is 15 residues. The germline V gene has CDR1 LNHDA and CDR2 SQIVND (reference sequence).

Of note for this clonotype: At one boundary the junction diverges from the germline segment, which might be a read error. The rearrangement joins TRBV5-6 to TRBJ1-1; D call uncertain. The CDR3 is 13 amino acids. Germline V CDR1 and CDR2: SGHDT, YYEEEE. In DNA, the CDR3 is TGTGCCAGCAGCTTGGGCGTAGACACTGGAGCTTTCTTT. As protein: CASSLGVDTGAFF.

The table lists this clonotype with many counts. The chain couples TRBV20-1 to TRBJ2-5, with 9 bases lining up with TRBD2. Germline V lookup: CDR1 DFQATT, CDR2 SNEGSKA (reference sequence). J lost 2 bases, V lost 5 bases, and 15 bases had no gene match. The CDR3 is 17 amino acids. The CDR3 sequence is CSASNSGRAGGQETQYF. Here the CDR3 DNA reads TGCAGTGCTTCAAATAGCGGGAGAGCGGGAGGACAAGAGACCCAGTACTTC.

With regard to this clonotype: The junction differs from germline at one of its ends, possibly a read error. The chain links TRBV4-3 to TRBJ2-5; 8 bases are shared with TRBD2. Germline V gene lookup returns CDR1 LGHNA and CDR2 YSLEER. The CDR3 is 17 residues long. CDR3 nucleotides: TGCGCCAGCAGCCAAGGTCTAGCGGGTTCCCTCCAAGGGACCCAGTACTTC. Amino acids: CASSQGLAGSLQGTQYF.

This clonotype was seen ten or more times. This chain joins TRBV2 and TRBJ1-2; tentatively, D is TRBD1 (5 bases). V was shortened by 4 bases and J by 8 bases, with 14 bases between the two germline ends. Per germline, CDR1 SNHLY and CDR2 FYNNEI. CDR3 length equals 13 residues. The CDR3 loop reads CASSVGRGEGYTF. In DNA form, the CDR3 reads TGTGCCAGCAGTGTGGGGAGGGGAGAAGGCTACACCTTC.